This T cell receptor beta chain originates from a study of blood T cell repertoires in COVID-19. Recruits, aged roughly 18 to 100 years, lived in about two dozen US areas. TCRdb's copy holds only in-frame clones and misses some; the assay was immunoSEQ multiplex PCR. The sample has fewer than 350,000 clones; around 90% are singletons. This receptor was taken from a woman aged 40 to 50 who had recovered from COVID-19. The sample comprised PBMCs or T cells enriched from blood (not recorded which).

CDR3 bases: TGTGCTAGTGGTTTGGCAAGACTAGCGGGGGCCTACAATGAGCAGTTCTTC. This codes for CASGLARLAGAYNEQFF. The rearrangement links TRBV12-5 to TRBJ2-1; TRBD2 matches 12 bases. In germline, CDR1 is LGHNT, CDR2 FRNRAP. The ends lost 1 base at V and 2 bases at J; junction bases unmatched: 3. The CDR3 extends over 17 amino acids.